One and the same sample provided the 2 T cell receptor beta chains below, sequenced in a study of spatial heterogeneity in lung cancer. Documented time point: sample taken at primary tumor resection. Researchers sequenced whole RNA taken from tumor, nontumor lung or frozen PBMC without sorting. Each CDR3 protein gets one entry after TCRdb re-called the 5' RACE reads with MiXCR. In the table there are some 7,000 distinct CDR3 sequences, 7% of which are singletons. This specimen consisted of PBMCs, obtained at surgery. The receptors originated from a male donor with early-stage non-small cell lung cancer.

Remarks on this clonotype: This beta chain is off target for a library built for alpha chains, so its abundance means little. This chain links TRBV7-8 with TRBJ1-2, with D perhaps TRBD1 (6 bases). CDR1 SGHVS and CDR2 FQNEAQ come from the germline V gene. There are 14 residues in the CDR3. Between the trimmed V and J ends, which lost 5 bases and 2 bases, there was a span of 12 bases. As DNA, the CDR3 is TGTGCCAGCAGCCGCGGGACACAGAACTATGGCTACACCTTC. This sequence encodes CASSRGTQNYGYTF. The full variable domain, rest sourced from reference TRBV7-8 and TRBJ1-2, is GAGVSQSPRYKVAKRGQDVALRCDPISGHVSLFWYQQALGQGPEFLTYFQNEAQLDKSGLPSDRFFAERPEGSVSTLKIQRTQQEDSAVYLCASSRGTQNYGYTFGSGTRLTVV.

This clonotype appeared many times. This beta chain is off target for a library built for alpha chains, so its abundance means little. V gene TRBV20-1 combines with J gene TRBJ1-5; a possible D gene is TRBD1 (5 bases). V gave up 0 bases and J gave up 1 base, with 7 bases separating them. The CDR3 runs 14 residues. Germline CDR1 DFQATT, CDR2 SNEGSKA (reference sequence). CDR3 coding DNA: TGCAGTGCTAGAGATGGGGGAAGCAATCAGCCCCAGCATTTT. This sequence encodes CSARDGGSNQPQHF.